The clone carrying this T cell receptor (beta chain) was seen only once. Its specificity is unknown. Second-dose intervals of approximately 4 or approximately 12 weeks were pooled. This sample stems from a study of T cell responses to AZD1222 COVID-19 vaccine. Findings and limits, study-wide: Recipients of two AZD1222 doses showed rising Spike-specific TCR breadth and depth. There were mostly white British donors and more females than males, and clonal diversity was possibly underestimated.

This CDR3 has 13 residues. Germline V gene lookup returns CDR1 GTSNPN and CDR2 SVGIG (reference sequence). V shed 0 bases and J shed 7 bases, with 9 bases lying between them. The table came from immunoSEQ multiplex PCR; TCRdb's copy has only in-frame clones and leaves some out. This table holds approximately 60,000 clones, 86% found once. The genes are TRBV30 and TRBJ2-2; D is unresolved. The starting material was peripheral blood, obtained 28 days after the second AZD1222 dose. The source is an adult who received the AZD1222 COVID-19 vaccine. Written as DNA, the CDR3 is TGTGCCTGGAGTGTACGGCGGAACGGGGAGCTGTTTTTT. It translates to CAWSVRRNGELFF.